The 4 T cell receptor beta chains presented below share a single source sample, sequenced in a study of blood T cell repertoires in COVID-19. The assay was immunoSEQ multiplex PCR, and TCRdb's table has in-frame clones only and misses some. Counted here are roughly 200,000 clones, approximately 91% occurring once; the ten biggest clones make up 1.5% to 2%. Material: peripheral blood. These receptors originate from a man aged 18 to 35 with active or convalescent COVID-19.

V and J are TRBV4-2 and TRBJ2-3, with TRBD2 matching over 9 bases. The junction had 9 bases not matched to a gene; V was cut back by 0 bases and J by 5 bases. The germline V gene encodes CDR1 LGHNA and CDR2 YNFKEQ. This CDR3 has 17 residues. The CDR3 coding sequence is TGTGCCAGCAGCCAAGAAGCTGGCGGGAGGGCTAGAGATACGCAGTATTTT. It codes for CASSQEAGGRARDTQYF.

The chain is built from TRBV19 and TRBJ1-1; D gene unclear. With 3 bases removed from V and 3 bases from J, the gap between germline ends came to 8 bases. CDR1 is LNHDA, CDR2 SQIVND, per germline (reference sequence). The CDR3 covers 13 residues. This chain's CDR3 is CASSIVRDTEAFF. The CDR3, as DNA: TGTGCCAGTAGTATTGTAAGAGACACTGAAGCTTTCTTT.

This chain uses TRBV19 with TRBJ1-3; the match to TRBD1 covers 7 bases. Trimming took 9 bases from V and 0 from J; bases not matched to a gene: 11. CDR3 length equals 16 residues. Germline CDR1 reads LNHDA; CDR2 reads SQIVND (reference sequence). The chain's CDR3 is CASLRTGQSSGNTIYF. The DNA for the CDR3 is TGTGCCAGCCTTCGGACAGGACAGAGCTCTGGAAACACCATATATTTT. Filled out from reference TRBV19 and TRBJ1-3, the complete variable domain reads DGGITQSPKYLFRKEGQNVTLSCEQNLNHDAMYWYRQDPGQGLRLIYYSQIVNDFQKGDIAEGYSVSREKKESFPLTVTSAQKNPTAFYLCASLRTGQSSGNTIYFGEGSWLTVV.

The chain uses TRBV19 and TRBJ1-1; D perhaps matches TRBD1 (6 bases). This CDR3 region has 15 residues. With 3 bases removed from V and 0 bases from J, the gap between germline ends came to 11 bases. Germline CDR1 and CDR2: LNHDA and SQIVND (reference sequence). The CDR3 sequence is CASSINPGVNTEAFF. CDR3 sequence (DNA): TGTGCCAGTAGTATTAATCCAGGGGTGAACACTGAAGCTTTCTTT.